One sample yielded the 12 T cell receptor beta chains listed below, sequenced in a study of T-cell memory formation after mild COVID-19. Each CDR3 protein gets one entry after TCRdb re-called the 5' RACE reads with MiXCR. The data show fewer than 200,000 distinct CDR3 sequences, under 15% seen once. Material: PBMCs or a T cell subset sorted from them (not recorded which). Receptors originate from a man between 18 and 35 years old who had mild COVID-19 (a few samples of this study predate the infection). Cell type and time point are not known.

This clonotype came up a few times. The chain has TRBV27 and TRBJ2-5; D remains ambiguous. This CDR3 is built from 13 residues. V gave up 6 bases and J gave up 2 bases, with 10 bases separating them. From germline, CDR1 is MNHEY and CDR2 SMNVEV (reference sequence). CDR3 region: CASRRRMQETQYF. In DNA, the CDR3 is TGTGCCAGCAGGCGACGGATGCAAGAGACCCAGTACTTC.

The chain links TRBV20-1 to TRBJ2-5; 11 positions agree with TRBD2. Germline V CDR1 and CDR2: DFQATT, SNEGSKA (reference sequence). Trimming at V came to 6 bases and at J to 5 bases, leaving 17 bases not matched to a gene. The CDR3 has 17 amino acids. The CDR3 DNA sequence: TGCAGTGCCCTCCGTGGTAGCGGGGGGGCCTACCGGGAGACCCAGTACTTC. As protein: CSALRGSGGAYRETQYF.

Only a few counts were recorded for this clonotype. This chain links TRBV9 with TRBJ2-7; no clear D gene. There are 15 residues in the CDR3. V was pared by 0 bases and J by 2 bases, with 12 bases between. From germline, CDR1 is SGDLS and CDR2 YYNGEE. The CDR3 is CASSVGPRLAYEQYF. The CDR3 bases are TGTGCCAGCAGCGTAGGACCCCGGTTAGCCTACGAGCAGTACTTC.

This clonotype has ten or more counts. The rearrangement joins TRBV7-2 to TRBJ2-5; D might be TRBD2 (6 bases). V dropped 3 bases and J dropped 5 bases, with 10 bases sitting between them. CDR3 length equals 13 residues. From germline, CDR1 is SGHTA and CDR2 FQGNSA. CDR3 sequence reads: CASSFRGWETQYF. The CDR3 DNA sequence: TGTGCCAGCAGCTTTCGGGGGTGGGAGACCCAGTACTTC.

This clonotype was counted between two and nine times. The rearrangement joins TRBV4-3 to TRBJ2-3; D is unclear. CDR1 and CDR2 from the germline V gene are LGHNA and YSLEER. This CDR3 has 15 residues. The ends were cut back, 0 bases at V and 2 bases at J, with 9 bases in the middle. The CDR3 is CASSQDKPPTDTQYF. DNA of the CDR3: TGCGCCAGCAGCCAAGACAAGCCCCCCACAGATACGCAGTATTTT.

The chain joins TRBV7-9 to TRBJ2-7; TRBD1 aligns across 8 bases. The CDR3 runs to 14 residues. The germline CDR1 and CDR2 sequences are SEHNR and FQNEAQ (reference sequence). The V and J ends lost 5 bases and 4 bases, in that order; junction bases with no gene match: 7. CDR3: CASSPRDRLYEQYF. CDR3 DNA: TGTGCCAGCAGCCCGCGGGACAGGTTGTACGAGCAGTACTTC.

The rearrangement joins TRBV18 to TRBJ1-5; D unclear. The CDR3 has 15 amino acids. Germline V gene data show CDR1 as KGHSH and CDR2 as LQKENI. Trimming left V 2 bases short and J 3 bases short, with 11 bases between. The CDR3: CASSPNYSLNQPQHF. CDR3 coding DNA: TGTGCCAGCTCACCAAACTACAGTCTCAATCAGCCCCAGCATTTT.

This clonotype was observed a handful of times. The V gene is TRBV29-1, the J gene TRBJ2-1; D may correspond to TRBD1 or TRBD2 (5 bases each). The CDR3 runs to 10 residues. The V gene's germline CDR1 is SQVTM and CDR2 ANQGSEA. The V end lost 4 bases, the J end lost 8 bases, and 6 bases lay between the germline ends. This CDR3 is CSVGGDEQFF. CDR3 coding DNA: TGCAGCGTTGGAGGGGATGAGCAGTTCTTC.

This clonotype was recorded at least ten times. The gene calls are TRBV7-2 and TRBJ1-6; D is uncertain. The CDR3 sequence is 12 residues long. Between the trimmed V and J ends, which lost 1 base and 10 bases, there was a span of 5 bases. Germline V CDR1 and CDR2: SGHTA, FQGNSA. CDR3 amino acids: CASSLVGSPLHF. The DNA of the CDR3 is TGTGCCAGCAGCTTAGTGGGGTCACCCCTCCACTTT.

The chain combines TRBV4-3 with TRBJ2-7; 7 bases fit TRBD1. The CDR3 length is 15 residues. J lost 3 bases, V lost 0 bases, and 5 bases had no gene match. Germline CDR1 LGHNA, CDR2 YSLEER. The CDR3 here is CASSQDSTGSYEQYF. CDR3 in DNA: TGCGCCAGCAGCCAAGACTCGACAGGGAGCTACGAGCAGTACTTC.

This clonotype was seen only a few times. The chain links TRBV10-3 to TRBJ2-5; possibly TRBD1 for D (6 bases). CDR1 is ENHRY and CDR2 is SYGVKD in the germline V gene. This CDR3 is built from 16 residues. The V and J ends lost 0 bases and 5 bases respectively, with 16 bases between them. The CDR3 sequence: CAISESNQGPPETQYF. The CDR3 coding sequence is TGTGCCATCAGTGAGTCGAATCAGGGGCCTCCGGAGACCCAGTACTTC.

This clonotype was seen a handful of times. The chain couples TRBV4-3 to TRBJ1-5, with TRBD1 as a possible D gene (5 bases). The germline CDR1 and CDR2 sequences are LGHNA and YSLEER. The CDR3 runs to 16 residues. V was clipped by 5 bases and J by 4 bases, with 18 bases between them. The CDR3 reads CASSESGGAGNQPQHF. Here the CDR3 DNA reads TGCGCCAGCAGCGAGTCTGGGGGTGCAGGAAATCAGCCCCAGCATTTT.